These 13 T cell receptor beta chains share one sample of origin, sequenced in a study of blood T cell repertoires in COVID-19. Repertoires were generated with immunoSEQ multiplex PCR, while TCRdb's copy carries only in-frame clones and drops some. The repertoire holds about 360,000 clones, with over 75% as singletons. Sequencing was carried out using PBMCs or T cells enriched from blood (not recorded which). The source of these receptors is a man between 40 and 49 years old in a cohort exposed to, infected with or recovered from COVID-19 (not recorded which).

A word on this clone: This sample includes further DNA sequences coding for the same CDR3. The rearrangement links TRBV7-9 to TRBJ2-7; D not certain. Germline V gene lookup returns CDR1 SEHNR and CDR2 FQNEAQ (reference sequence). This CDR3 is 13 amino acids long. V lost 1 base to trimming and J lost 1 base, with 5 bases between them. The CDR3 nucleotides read TGTGCCAGCAGCTTAGACGGTTCCTACGAGCAGTACTTC. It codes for CASSLDGSYEQYF. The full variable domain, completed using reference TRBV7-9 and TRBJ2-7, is DTGVSQNPRHKITKRGQNVTFRCDPISEHNRLYWYRQTLGQGPEFLTYFQNEAQLEKSRLLSDRFSAERPKGSFSTLEIQRTEQGDSAMYLCASSLDGSYEQYFGPGTRLTVT.

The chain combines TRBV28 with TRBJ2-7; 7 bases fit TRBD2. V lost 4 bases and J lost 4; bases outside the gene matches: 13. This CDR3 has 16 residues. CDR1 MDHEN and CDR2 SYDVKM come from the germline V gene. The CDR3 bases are TGTGCCAGCAGTTCCTCGAGTATCGCGGGAGTGTACGAGCAGTACTTC. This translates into CASSSSSIAGVYEQYF.

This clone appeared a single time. The CDR3 protein is CASSIPGTGGEKFF. For the CDR3, the DNA is TGTGCCAGCAGCATACCGGGAACAGGGGGCGAAAAGTTCTTC. The chain links TRBV5-4 to TRBJ2-1; 9 bases align to TRBD1. Losses at the gene ends were 4 bases for V and 14 bases for J; bases not matched to a gene: 13. The CDR3 is 14 residues long. The V gene's germline CDR1 is SGHNT and CDR2 YYREEE (reference sequence).

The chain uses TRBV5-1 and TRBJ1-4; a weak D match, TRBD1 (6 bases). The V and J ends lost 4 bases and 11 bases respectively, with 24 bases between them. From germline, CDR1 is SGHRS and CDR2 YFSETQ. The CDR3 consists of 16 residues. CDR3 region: CASSQDPGTPNGKLFF. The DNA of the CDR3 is TGCGCCAGCAGCCAGGATCCCGGGACACCCAATGGCAAACTGTTTTTT.

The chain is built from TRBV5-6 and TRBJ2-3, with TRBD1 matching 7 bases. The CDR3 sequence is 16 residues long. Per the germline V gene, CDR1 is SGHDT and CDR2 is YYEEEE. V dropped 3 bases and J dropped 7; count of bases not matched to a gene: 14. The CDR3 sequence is CASSWLGAGGSNTQYF. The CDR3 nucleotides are TGTGCCAGCAGCTGGCTCGGGGCAGGGGGTAGTAATACGCAGTATTTT.

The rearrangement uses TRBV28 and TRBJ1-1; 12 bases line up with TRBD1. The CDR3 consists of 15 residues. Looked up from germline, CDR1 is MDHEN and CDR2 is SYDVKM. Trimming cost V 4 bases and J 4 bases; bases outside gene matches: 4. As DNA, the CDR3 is TGTGCCAGCAGTTCGGGACAGGGGGCGCCCACTGAAGCTTTCTTT. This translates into CASSSGQGAPTEAFF. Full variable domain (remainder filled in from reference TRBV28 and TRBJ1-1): DVKVTQSSRYLVKRTGEKVFLECVQDMDHENMFWYRQDPGLGLRLIYFSYDVKMKEKGDIPEGYSVSREKKERFSLILESASTNQTSMYLCASSSGQGAPTEAFFGQGTRLTVV.

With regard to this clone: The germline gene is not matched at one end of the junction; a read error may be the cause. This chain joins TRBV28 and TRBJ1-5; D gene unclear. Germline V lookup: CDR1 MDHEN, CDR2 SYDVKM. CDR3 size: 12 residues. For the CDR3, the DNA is TGTGCCAACAGTAGCCCCAATCAGCCCCAGCATTTT. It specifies CANSSPNQPQHF.

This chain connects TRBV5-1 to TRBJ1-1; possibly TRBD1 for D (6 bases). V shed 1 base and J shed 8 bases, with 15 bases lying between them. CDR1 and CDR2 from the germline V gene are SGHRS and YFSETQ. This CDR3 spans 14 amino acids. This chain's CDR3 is CASSLSGTPTEAFF. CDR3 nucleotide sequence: TGCGCCAGCAGCTTGTCCGGGACACCTACGGAAGCTTTCTTT.

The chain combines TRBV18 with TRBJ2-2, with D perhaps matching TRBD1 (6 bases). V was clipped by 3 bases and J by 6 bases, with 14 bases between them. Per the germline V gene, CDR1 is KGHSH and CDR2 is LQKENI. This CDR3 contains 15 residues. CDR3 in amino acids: CASSPNRDLSGELFF. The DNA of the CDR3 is TGTGCCAGCTCACCCAACAGGGATCTGTCCGGGGAGCTGTTTTTT.

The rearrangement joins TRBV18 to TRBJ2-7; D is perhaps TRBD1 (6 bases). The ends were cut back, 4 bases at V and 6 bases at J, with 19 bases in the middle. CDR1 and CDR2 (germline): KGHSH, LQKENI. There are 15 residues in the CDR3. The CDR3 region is CASSLVGTQVFEQYF. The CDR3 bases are TGTGCCAGCTCACTAGTTGGGACACAGGTATTCGAGCAGTACTTC.

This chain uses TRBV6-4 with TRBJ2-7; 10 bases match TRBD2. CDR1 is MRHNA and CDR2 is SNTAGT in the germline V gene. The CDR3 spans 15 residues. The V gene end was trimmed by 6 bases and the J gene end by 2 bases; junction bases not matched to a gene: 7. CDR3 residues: CASSKEAGGPYEQYF. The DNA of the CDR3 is TGTGCCAGCAGCAAAGAAGCGGGAGGGCCCTACGAGCAGTACTTC.

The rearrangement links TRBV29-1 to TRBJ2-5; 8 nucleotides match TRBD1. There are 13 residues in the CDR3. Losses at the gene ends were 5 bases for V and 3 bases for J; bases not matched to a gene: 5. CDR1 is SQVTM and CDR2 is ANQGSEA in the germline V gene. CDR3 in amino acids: CSVYGQGKETQYF. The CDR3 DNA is TGCAGCGTTTATGGACAGGGCAAAGAGACCCAGTACTTC.

This CDR3 is CASSWDSMRNTEAFF. In DNA, the CDR3 is TGCGCCAGCAGCTGGGACAGCATGAGGAACACTGAAGCTTTCTTT. The chain carries TRBV5-1 and TRBJ1-1, with 7 bases lining up with TRBD1. Germline CDR1 SGHRS, CDR2 YFSETQ. J lost 1 base, V lost 3 bases, and 6 bases had no gene match. CDR3 length: 15 residues.